This T cell receptor (beta chain) was sequenced for a study of naive and memory T cell subsets. Study-level results: Naive repertoires, especially CD8, held a few larger clonotypes, possibly memory cells re-expressing CD45RA. Diversity fell and Gini index rose from naive through CM, EM, EMRA. In naive cells, over 95% of TCR sequences were seen only once.

On this clonotype: Its antigen is as yet unknown.

Cells stained for CD3, CD4, CD8, CD45RA and CD27 were sorted into four subsets. An equimolar mix of two oligonucleotides served as the beta constant-region primer for TRBC1 and TRBC2. Ligated cDNA was amplified by four rounds of PCR with nested alpha and beta constant-region primers and SP2. TCRdb processed the UMI-ligation and nested PCR reads anew with MiXCR; each CDR3 protein has one entry. This table has approximately 140,000 distinct CDR3 sequences, under 25% appearing once. Germline V gene sequence: CDR1 SGDLS, CDR2 YYNGEE. V lost 4 bases and J lost 0; bases outside the gene matches: 3. There are 16 residues in the CDR3.

The chain joins TRBV9 to TRBJ2-5; 13 bases are shared with TRBD2. This TCR was recovered from a human donor in good health. Sequenced sample: naive CD8+ T cells from blood. This chain's CDR3 is CASSPGTSGNQETQYF. The CDR3 bases are TGTGCCAGCAGCCCAGGGACTAGCGGGAACCAAGAGACCCAGTACTTC.